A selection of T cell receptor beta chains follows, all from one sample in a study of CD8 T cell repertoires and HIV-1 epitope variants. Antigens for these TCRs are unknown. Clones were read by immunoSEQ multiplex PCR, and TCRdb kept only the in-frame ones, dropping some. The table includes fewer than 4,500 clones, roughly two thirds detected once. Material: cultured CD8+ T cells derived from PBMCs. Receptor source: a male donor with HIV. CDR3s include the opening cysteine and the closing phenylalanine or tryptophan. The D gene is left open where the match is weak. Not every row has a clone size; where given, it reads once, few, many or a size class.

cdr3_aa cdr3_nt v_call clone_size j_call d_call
CASSLIDGGVGETQYF TGTGCCAGCAGTTTAATAGACGGGGGGGTGGGCGAGACGCAGTATTTT TRBV27 once TRBJ2-3 TRBD2
CSVAGTGVEQYF TGCAGCGTTGCTGGGACAGGGGTAGAGCAGTACTTC TRBV29-1 . TRBJ2-7 TRBD1
CASSSPDRDSYEQYF TGTGCCAGCAGCTCTCCGGACAGGGACTCCTACGAGCAGTACTTC TRBV7-9 few TRBJ2-7 TRBD1
CASSMSRPATVYEQYF TGTGCCAGTAGTATGTCTCGGCCAGCAACTGTCTACGAGCAGTACTTC TRBV19 . TRBJ2-7 .
CASSQGNTEAFF TGTGCCAGCAGCCAGGGGAACACTGAAGCTTTCTTT TRBV2 few TRBJ1-1 .
CASSVGRGQPQHF TGTGCCAGCAGCGTAGGTCGGGGGCAGCCCCAGCATTTT TRBV9 . TRBJ1-5 .
CASSPRLRDTQYF TGTGCCAGCAGCCCCCGACTACGGGATACGCAGTATTTT TRBV9 . TRBJ2-3 .
CASSLGGENEQYF TGTGCCAGCAGCTTAGGTGGAGAGAACGAGCAGTACTTC TRBV7-2 . TRBJ2-7 .
CASSLEFAAGGPGETQYF TGTGCCAGCAGCTTAGAGTTTGCGGCGGGGGGGCCCGGAGAGACCCAGTACTTC TRBV7-2 . TRBJ2-5 TRBD2
CASSLFPGMANTEAFF TGTGCCAGCAGCTTATTTCCAGGGATGGCGAACACTGAAGCTTTCTTT TRBV11-1 few TRBJ1-1 .
CASSPRVPRVTDTQYF TGTGCCAGCAGCCCCCGCGTCCCTAGAGTAACAGATACGCAGTATTTT TRBV7-8 once TRBJ2-3 .
CASSFSGNTEAFF TGCGCCAGCAGCTTTTCGGGGAACACTGAAGCTTTCTTT TRBV4-1 . TRBJ1-1 .
CASSQVRDSYEQYF TGTGCCAGCAGCCAAGTTCGGGACAGCTACGAGCAGTACTTC TRBV14 . TRBJ2-7 TRBD1
CASSSRSGDSNEQFF TGTGCCAGCAGCTCCCGGTCGGGAGACTCCAATGAGCAGTTCTTC TRBV7-9 few TRBJ2-1 .
CASSGRPREDGYTF TGTGCCAGCAGCGGAAGGCCGAGGGAAGATGGCTACACCTTC TRBV5-4 few TRBJ1-2 .
CASSLYAGGYEQYF TGCGCCAGCAGCTTGTATGCCGGGGGCTACGAGCAGTACTTC TRBV5-1 . TRBJ2-7 .
CASSGGLAGPETQYF TGTGCCAGCAGCGGTGGTCTAGCGGGGCCGGAGACCCAGTACTTC TRBV9 . TRBJ2-5 TRBD2
CAWDQGTLIGGYTF TGTGCCTGGGACCAAGGCACCCTCATCGGTGGCTACACCTTC TRBV30 few TRBJ1-2 .
CASSDGTATGELFF TGTGCCAGCAGTGACGGGACAGCCACCGGGGAGCTGTTTTTT TRBV25-1 large TRBJ2-2 TRBD1
CASSQGPQPNYGYTF TGCGCCAGCAGCCAAGGGCCACAGCCTAACTATGGCTACACCTTC TRBV4-1 . TRBJ1-2 .
CASSIRQGIDEQYF TGTGCCAGTAGTATAAGACAGGGTATCGACGAGCAGTACTTC TRBV19 . TRBJ2-7 TRBD1
CASSSAGIDQETQYF TGTGCCAGCAGCTCCGCCGGGATAGATCAAGAGACCCAGTACTTC TRBV5-2 . TRBJ2-5 .
CASSSTVSTDTQYF TGTGCCAGCAGCTCGACAGTTAGCACAGATACGCAGTATTTT TRBV7-8 . TRBJ2-3 .
CASSPLADSYNEQFF TGCGCCAGCAGCCCCCTAGCGGACTCCTACAATGAGCAGTTCTTC TRBV4-3 once TRBJ2-1 TRBD2
CASSTTTGAEQYF TGTGCCAGCAGTACAACGACAGGGGCCGAGCAGTACTTC TRBV6-5 . TRBJ2-7 TRBD1
CATSREGGVGQPQHF TGTGCCACCAGCAGAGAAGGAGGGGTAGGCCAGCCCCAGCATTTT TRBV15 . TRBJ1-5 .
CASSDHPGTASYNEQFF TGTGCCAGCAGCGATCACCCCGGGACAGCATCCTACAATGAGCAGTTCTTC TRBV7-8 . TRBJ2-1 TRBD1
CASSQASSYNEQFF TGCGCCAGCAGCCAAGCGAGCTCCTACAATGAGCAGTTCTTC TRBV4-1 . TRBJ2-1 .
CASQTGFRAYEQYF TGTGCCAGTCAGACAGGGTTTCGCGCCTACGAGCAGTACTTC TRBV28 . TRBJ2-7 TRBD1
CASSPVGGSNSPLHF TGTGCCAGCAGCCCCGTCGGGGGTAGCAATTCACCCCTCCACTTT TRBV7-3 . TRBJ1-6 .
CASSIAGAGDEQFF TGTGCCAGCAGTATAGCGGGAGCGGGGGATGAGCAGTTCTTC TRBV5-4 . TRBJ2-1 TRBD2
CASSWTSGPRVEQYF TGTGCCAGCAGTTGGACTAGCGGGCCCAGGGTCGAGCAGTACTTC TRBV28 . TRBJ2-7 TRBD2